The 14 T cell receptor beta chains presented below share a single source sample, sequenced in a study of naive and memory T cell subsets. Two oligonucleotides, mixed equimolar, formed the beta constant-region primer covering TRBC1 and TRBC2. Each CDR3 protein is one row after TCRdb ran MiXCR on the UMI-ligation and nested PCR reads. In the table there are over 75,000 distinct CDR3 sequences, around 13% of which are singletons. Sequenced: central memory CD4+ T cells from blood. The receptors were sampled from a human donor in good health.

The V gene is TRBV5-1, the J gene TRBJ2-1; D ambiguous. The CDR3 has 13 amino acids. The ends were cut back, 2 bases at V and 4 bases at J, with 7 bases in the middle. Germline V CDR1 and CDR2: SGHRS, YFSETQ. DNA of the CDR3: TGCGCCAGCAGCTTCGACCTGTACAATGAGCAGTTCTTC. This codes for CASSFDLYNEQFF.

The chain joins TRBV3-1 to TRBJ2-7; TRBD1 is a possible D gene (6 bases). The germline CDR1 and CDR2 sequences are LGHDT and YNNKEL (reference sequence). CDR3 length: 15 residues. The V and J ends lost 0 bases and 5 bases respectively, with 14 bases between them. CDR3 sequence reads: CASSQDRGSTNEQYF. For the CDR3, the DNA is TGTGCCAGCAGCCAAGATAGGGGGAGTACCAACGAGCAGTACTTC.

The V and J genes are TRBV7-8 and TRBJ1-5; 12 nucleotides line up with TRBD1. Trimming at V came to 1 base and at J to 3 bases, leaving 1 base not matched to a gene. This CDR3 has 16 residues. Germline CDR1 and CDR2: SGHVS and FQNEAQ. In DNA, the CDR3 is TGTGCCAGCAGCTTAGGGGACAGGGGGCTCAATCAGCCCCAGCATTTT. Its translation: CASSLGDRGLNQPQHF.

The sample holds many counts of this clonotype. The CDR3, as DNA: TGCGCCAGCAGCTTGGACGGACAGGGTGCCGCTTTCTTT. Translated, it gives CASSLDGQGAAFF. The chain joins TRBV5-1 to TRBJ1-1; TRBD1 matches at 8 bases. V lost 0 bases, J lost 11 bases, and 6 bases stayed unmatched. CDR3 length: 13 amino acids. CDR1 and CDR2 from the germline V gene are SGHRS and YFSETQ.

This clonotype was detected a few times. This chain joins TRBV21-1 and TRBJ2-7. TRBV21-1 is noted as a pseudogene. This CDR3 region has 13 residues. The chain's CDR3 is CASSKIMIYEQYF. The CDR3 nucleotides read TGTGCCAGCAGCAAAATAATGATCTACGAGCAGTACTTC.

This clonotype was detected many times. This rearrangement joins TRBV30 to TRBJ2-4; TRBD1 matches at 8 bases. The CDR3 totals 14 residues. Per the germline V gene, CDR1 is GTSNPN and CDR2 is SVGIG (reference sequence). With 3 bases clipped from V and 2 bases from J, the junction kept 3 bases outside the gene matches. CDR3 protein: CAWSQGATKNIQYF. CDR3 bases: TGTGCCTGGAGCCAGGGGGCGACCAAAAACATTCAGTACTTC.

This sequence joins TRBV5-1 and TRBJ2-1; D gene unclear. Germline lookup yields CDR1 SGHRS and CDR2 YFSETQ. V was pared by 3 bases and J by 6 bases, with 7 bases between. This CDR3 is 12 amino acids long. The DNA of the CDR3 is TGCGCCAGCAGCTCCGAAGGCAATGAGCAGTTCTTC. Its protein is CASSSEGNEQFF.

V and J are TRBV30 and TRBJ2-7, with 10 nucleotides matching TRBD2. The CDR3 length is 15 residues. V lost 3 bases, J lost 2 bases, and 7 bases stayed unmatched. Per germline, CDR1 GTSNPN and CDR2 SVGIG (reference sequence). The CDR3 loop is CAWRGGLAATYEQYF. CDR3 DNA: TGTGCCTGGAGGGGAGGACTAGCGGCCACCTACGAGCAGTACTTC.

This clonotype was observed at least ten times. CDR3 residues: CASSVAPHQPQHF. CDR3 bases: TGTGCCAGCAGCGTAGCCCCCCATCAGCCCCAGCATTTT. The chain employs TRBV9 and TRBJ1-5; D is uncertain. V shed 0 bases and J shed 5 bases, with 6 bases lying between them. The germline CDR1 and CDR2 sequences are SGDLS and YYNGEE. The CDR3 length is 13 residues.

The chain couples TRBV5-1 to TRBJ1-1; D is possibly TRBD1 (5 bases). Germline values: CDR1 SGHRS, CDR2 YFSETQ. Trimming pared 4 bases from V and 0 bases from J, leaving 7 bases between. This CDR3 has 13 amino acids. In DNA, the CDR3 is TGCGCCAGCAGCCTGACAGTGAACACTGAAGCTTTCTTT. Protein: CASSLTVNTEAFF.

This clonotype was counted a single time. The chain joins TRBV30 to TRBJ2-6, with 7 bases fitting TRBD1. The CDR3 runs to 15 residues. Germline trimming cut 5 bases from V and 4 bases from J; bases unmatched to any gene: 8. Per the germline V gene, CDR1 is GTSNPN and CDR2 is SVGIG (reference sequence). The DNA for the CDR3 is TGTGCCTGGCGGATTAGGGGGCCCGGGGCCAACGTCCTGACTTTC. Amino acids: CAWRIRGPGANVLTF.

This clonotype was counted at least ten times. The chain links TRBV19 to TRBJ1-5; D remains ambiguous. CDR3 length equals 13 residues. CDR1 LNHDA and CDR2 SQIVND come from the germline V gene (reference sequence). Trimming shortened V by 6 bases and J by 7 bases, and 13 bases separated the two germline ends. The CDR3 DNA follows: TGTGCCAGTAGCTCCGGGGTGAGGCAGCCCCAGCATTTT. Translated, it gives CASSSGVRQPQHF.

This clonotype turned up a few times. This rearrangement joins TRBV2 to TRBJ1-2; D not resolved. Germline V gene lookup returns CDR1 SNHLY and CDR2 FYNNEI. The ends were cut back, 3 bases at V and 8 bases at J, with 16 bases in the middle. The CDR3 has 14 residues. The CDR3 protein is CASSEEGSLGGYTF. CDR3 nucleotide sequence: TGTGCCAGCAGTGAGGAAGGGTCCCTGGGCGGCTACACCTTC.

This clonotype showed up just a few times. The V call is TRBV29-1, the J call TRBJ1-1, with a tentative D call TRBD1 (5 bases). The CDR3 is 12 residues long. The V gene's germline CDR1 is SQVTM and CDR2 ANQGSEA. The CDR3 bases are TGCAGAGGTGGGGGGGATAACACTGAAGCTTTCTTT. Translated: CRGGGDNTEAFF.